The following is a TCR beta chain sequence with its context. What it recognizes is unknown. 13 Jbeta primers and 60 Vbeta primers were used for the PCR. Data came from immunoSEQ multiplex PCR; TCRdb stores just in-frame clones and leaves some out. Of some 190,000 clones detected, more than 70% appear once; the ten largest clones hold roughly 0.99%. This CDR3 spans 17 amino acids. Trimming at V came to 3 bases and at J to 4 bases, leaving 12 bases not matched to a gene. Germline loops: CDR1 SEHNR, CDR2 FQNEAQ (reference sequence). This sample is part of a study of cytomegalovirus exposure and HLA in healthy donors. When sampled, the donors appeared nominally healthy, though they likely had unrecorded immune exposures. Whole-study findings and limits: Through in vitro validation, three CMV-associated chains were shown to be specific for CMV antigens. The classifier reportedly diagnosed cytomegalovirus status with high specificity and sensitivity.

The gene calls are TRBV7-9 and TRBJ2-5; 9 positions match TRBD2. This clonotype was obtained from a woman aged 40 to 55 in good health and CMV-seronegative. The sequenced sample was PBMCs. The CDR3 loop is CASSFSLAGGGRETQYF. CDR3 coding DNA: TGTGCCAGCAGCTTTTCACTAGCGGGCGGAGGTCGAGAGACCCAGTACTTC.